These T cell receptor beta chains were read from a single sample in a study of blood T cell repertoires in COVID-19. Profiled with immunoSEQ multiplex PCR; TCRdb holds only in-frame clones, not every one. This repertoire shows tens of thousands of clones, approximately 89% found once; its top ten account for 8.2%. Sequencing was done on a sample of peripheral blood. The origin of the receptors is a man in his forties or fifties with active COVID-19. CDR3s include the opening cysteine and the closing phenylalanine or tryptophan. The order of the fields is clone size, D gene, J gene, CDR3 length, V gene, CDR3 DNA, CDR3 protein. D genes are given only for firm matches. The size field is filled for only some rows; it gives once, few, many or a size class.

NA,TRBD1,TRBJ2-7,14,TRBV7-2,TGTGCCAGCAGCATAGACAGGGGTTTTTACGAGCAGTACTTC,CASSIDRGFYEQYF
NA,NA,TRBJ1-2,14,TRBV11-2,TGTGCCAGCAGCTTAGACAGCGTCGGCTATGGCTACACCTTC,CASSLDSVGYGYTF
few,TRBD1,TRBJ1-1,14,TRBV7-3,TGTGCCAGCAGCTTGACAGGGGGTAACACTGAAGCTTTCTTT,CASSLTGGNTEAFF
NA,TRBD1,TRBJ2-6,17,TRBV25-1,TGTGCCAGCAGTGCAGGACAGGGGCTCGATGGGGCCAACGTCCTGACTTTC,CASSAGQGLDGANVLTF
NA,TRBD1,TRBJ2-2,15,TRBV7-6,TGTGCCAGCAGCTCGGGACAGGGCGGCACCGGGGAGCTGTTTTTT,CASSSGQGGTGELFF
NA,NA,TRBJ2-1,12,TRBV6-5,TGTGCCAGCGCGGGCCTCGGGTCGGTTCAGTTCTTC,CASAGLGSVQFF
NA,TRBD2,TRBJ2-1,14,TRBV7-2,TGTGCCAGCAGCTTGGGGCGGGGGGGTCATGAGCAGTTCTTC,CASSLGRGGHEQFF
few,TRBD1,TRBJ1-3,15,TRBV5-1,TGCGCCAGCAGCAGAGACAGGGGGTATGGAAACACCATATATTTT,CASSRDRGYGNTIYF
NA,NA,TRBJ2-1,14,TRBV7-2,TGTGCCAGCGGATTTAGCGGCTCCTACAATGAGCAGTTCTTC,CASGFSGSYNEQFF
NA,NA,TRBJ2-1,10,TRBV2,TGTGCCAGCAGTGAAGGCGGGGTGGTCTTC,CASSEGGVVF
NA,NA,TRBJ1-1,14,TRBV30,TGTGCCTGGAGTGTATGCCGCCTTAGCGGTGAAGCTTTCTTT,CAWSVCRLSGEAFF
NA,NA,TRBJ1-2,15,TRBV9,TGTGCCAGCAGCGTAGGGTGGGGGCTGGACTATGGCTACACCTTC,CASSVGWGLDYGYTF
NA,NA,TRBJ1-4,13,TRBV2,TGTGCCAGCAGTCCGGGGATAAGGAAAAAACTGTTTTTT,CASSPGIRKKLFF
NA,NA,TRBJ1-1,14,TRBV6-2/TRBV6-3,TGTGCCAGCAGCGACGGACACCGAAACGAGAAAGCTTTCTTT,CASSDGHRNEKAFF
NA,NA,TRBJ1-1,13,TRBV5-1,TGCGCCAGCAGCTTGGATATGAACACTGAAGCTTTCTTT,CASSLDMNTEAFF
NA,NA,TRBJ1-2,14,TRBV6-1,TGTGCCAGCAGTGAACAAGGGGCATCCTATGGCTACACCTTC,CASSEQGASYGYTF
NA,TRBD1,TRBJ1-1,16,TRBV5-1,TGCGCCAGCAGCTTGGAGGGACAGGGTAGATACACTGAAGCTTTCTTT,CASSLEGQGRYTEAFF
NA,NA,TRBJ1-3,15,TRBV6-1,TGTGCCAGCAGTGAAGACTTACTCTCTGGAAACACCATATATTTT,CASSEDLLSGNTIYF
NA,NA,TRBJ2-1,16,TRBV7-9,TGTGCCAGCAGCTCCTCACAGGTCCCCTCCTACAATGAGCAGTTCTTC,CASSSSQVPSYNEQFF
NA,NA,TRBJ1-1,16,TRBV7-8,TGTGCCAGCAGCTCCAGGCCCCAGGGCGGGAACACTGAAGCTTTCTTT,CASSSRPQGGNTEAFF
NA,TRBD2,TRBJ2-1,17,TRBV19,TGTGCCAGTACCCATAGAGGCGCGGGGGGCCCTAACTATGAGCAGTTCTTC,CASTHRGAGGPNYEQFF
NA,TRBD1,TRBJ1-6,15,TRBV19,TGTGCCAGCCGTAACAGGGGCTCCTATAATTCACCCCTCCACTTT,CASRNRGSYNSPLHF
NA,NA,TRBJ2-1,13,TRBV12-3/TRBV12-4,TGTGCCACCTCTATAGGAGGGGCTAATGAGCAGTTCTTC,CATSIGGANEQFF
NA,TRBD1,TRBJ1-6,16,TRBV2,TGTGCCAGCAAACGGGACAGGGGCATTAGTAATTCACCCCTCCACTTT,CASKRDRGISNSPLHF
NA,NA,TRBJ1-1,15,TRBV7-8,TGTGCCAGCAGCTTAGCGACGAAGGGGGGGACTGAAGCTTTCTTT,CASSLATKGGTEAFF
NA,TRBD2,TRBJ2-3,18,TRBV19,TGTGCCAGTAGTATAGAGCCCGGGGCTAGCGGGGGGCGAGATACGCAGTATTTT,CASSIEPGASGGRDTQYF
NA,TRBD1,TRBJ1-1,14,TRBV3-1/TRBV3-2,TGTGCCAGCAGCCAAAGACAGGGGCTGTCTGAAGCTTTCTTT,CASSQRQGLSEAFF
NA,NA,TRBJ2-2,13,TRBV6-5,TGTGCCAGCCGGAGGGGTGGGGCCGGGGAGCTGTTTTTT,CASRRGGAGELFF
NA,NA,TRBJ1-3,16,TRBV7-2,TGTGCCAGCAGCCCTTACAGGGCTTTTGGTCGAAACACCATATATTTT,CASSPYRAFGRNTIYF
NA,TRBD1,TRBJ1-5,13,TRBV20-1,TGCAGTGCTAGTCAGGGGGCTAATCAGCCCCAGCATTTT,CSASQGANQPQHF
NA,TRBD2,TRBJ2-3,15,TRBV2,TGTGCCAGCAGAGCATCTAGCGGGGGTACAGATACGCAGTATTTT,CASRASSGGTDTQYF
few,NA,TRBJ1-2,15,TRBV9,TGTGCCAGCAGCGCTCGACAGGATTCTAACTATGGCTACACCTTC,CASSARQDSNYGYTF
NA,NA,TRBJ1-1,14,TRBV10-2,TGCGCCAGCAGTGACCGGGGGGCGAACACTGAAGCTTTCTTT,CASSDRGANTEAFF
NA,TRBD2,TRBJ2-3,16,TRBV7-3,TGTGCCAGCAGCTTAGGGGTGGGACTATCCACAGATACGCAGTATTTT,CASSLGVGLSTDTQYF
NA,TRBD1,TRBJ1-2,15,TRBV7-2,TGTGCCAGCACCTCCGGGACAGGGACGTTCTATGGCTACACCTTC,CASTSGTGTFYGYTF
NA,NA,TRBJ1-4,15,TRBV12-5,TGTGCTAGTGGCCTTTGGGCCCCACGGAATGAAAAACTGTTTTTT,CASGLWAPRNEKLFF
few,TRBD1,TRBJ1-2,13,TRBV14,TGTGCCAGCAGTCCAGGGGGCTCCTATGGCTACACCTTC,CASSPGGSYGYTF
NA,NA,TRBJ1-3,13,TRBV9,TGTGCCAGCAGCGTAGTCACTGGAAACACCATATATTTT,CASSVVTGNTIYF
NA,TRBD2,TRBJ2-7,16,TRBV7-9,TGTGCCAGCAGCTTAGAGGTGGCTAGCGGGGGTTTCGAGCAGTACTTC,CASSLEVASGGFEQYF
NA,TRBD2,TRBJ2-2,16,TRBV6-1,TGTGCCAGCAGTGACGGGACTAGCGGTGCCACCGGGGAGCTGTTTTTT,CASSDGTSGATGELFF
NA,TRBD2,TRBJ2-4,18,TRBV20-1,TGCAGTGCTAGTAGTGCGGGGGAAGTCGCTCGAGCCAAAAACATTCAGTACTTC,CSASSAGEVARAKNIQYF